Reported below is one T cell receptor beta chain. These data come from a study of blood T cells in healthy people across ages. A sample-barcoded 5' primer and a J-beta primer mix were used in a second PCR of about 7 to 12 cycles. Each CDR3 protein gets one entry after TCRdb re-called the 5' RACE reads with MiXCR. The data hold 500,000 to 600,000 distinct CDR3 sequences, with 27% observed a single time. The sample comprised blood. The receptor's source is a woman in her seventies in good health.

The CDR3 nucleotides read TGTGCCAGCAGTTTAACTGGCTGGGGGGGGGGATACAATGAGCAGTTCTTC. Protein product: CASSLTGWGGGYNEQFF. The chain joins TRBV27 to TRBJ2-1, with 7 nucleotides matching TRBD2. This CDR3 has 17 residues. With V trimmed by 2 bases and J by 4 bases, 11 bases remained unmatched. The germline V gene encodes CDR1 MNHEY and CDR2 SMNVEV (reference sequence).